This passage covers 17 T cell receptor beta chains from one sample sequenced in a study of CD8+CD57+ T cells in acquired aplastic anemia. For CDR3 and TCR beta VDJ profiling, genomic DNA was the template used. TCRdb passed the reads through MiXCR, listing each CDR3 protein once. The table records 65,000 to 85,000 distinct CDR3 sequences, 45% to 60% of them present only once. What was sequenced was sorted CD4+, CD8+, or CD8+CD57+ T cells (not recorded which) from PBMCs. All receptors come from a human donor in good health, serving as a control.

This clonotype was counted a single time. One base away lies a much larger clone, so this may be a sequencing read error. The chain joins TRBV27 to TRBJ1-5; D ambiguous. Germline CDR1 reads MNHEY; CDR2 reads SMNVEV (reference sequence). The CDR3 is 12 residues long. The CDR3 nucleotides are TGTACCAGCAGTTCCGCGGGACAGCCCCAGCATTTT. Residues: CTSSSAGQPQHF.

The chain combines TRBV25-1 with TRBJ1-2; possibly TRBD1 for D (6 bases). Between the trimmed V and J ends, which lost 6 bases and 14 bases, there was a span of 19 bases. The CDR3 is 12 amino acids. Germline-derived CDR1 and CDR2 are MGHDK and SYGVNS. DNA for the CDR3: TGTGCCAGCAGCTTAGGGTTCAGGGGCCCGACCTTC. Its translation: CASSLGFRGPTF.

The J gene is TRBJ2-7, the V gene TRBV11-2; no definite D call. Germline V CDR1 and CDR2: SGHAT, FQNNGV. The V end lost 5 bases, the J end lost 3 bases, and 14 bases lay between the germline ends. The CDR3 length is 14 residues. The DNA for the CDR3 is TGTGCCAGCAGCCCGACCCCCTCTAGCTACGAGCAGTACTTC. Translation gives CASSPTPSSYEQYF. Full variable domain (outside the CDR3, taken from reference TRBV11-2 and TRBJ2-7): EAGVAQSPRYKIIEKRQSVAFWCNPISGHATLYWYQQILGQGPKLLIQFQNNGVVDDSQLPKDRFSAERLKGVDSTLKIQPAKLEDSAVYLCASSPTPSSYEQYFGPGTRLTVT.

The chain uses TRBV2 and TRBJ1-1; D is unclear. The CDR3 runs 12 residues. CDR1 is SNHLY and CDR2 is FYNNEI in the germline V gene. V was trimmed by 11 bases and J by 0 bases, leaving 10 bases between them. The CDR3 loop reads CAGGLVNTEAFF. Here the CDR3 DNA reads TGTGCCGGAGGTTTAGTGAACACTGAAGCTTTCTTT.

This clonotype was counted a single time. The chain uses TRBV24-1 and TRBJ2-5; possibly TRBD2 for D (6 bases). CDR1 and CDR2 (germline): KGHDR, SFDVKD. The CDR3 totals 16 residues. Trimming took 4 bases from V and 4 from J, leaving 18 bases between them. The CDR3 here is CATSEGGTARRETQYF. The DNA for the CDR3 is TGTGCCACCAGTGAGGGCGGGACTGCCCGGAGAGAGACCCAGTACTTC.

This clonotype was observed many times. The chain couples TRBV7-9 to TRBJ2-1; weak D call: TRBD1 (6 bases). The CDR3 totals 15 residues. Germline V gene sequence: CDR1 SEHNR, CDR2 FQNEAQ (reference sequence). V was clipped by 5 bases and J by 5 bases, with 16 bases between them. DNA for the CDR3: TGTGCCAGCAGCAAATGGGACATGCAGAACAATGAGCAGTTCTTC. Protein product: CASSKWDMQNNEQFF.

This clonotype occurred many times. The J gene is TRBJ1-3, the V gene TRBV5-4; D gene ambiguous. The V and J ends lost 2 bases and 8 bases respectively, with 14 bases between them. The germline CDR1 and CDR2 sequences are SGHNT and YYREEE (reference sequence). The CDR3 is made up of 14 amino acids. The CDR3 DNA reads TGTGCCAGCAGCTTCCTCGGCCGGGGTGACACCATATATTTT. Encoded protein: CASSFLGRGDTIYF.

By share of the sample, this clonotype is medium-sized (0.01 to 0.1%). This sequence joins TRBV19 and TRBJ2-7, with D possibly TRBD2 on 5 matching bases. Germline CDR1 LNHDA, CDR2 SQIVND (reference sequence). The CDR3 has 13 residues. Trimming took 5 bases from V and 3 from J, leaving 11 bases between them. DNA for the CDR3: TGTGCCAGTAGTTTTGGGGAGAGCTACGAGCAGTACTTC. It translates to CASSFGESYEQYF. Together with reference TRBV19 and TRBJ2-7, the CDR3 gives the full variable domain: DGGITQSPKYLFRKEGQNVTLSCEQNLNHDAMYWYRQDPGQGLRLIYYSQIVNDFQKGDIAEGYSVSREKKESFPLTVTSAQKNPTAFYLCASSFGESYEQYFGPGTRLTVT.

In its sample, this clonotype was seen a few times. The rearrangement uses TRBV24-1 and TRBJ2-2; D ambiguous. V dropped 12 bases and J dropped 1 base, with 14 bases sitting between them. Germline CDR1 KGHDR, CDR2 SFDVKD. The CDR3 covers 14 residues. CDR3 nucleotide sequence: TGTGCCTTATATGTCCAGGAGAACACCGGGGAGCTGTTTTTT. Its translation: CALYVQENTGELFF.

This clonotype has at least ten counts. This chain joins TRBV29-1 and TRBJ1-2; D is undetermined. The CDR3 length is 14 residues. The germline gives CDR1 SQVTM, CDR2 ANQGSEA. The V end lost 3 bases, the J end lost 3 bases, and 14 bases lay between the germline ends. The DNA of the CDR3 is TGCAGCGTTGAGGATCTGGTGGGAGACTATGGCTACACCTTC. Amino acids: CSVEDLVGDYGYTF.

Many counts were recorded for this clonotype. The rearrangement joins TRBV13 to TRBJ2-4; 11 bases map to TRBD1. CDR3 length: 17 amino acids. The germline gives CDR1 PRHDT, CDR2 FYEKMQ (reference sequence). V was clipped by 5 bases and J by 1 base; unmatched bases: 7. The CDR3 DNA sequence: TGTGCCAGCAGCCCTGCTGGACAGGGGGCGGCCAAAAACATTCAGTACTTC. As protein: CASSPAGQGAAKNIQYF.

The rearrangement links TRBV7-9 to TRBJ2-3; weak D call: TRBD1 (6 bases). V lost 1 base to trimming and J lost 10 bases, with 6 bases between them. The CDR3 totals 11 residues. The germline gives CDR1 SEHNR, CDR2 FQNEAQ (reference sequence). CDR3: CASSLGGPQYF. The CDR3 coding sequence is TGTGCCAGCAGCTTAGGGGGGCCGCAGTATTTT.

The CDR3 sequence: CASSENAETGELFF. In nucleotides, the CDR3 is TGTGCCAGCAGTGAAAATGCAGAAACCGGGGAGCTGTTTTTT. This chain joins TRBV2 and TRBJ2-2, with D unresolved. Germline V lookup: CDR1 SNHLY, CDR2 FYNNEI. V lost 2 bases and J 5 bases, leaving 9 bases between the germline ends. The CDR3 is made up of 14 amino acids.

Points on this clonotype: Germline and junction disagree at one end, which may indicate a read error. The CDR3 protein is CASSQPNGYEQYF. CDR3 nucleotide sequence: TGTGCCAGCAGTCAACCGAACGGCTACGAGCAGTACTTC. This chain connects TRBV10-3 to TRBJ2-7; D not resolved. The V gene's germline CDR1 is ENHRY and CDR2 SYGVKD. The length of the CDR3 is 13 residues.

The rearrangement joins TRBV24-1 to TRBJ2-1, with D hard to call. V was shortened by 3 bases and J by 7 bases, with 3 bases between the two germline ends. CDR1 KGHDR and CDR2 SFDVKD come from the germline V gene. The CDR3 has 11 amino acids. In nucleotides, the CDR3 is TGTGCCACCAGTGATGTAAATGAGCAGTTCTTC. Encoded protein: CATSDVNEQFF.

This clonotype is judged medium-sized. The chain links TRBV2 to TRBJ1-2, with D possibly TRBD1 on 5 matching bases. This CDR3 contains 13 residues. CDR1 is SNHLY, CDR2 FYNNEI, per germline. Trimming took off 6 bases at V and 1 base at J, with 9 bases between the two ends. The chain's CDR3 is CASSGTDNYGYTF. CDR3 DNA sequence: TGTGCCAGCAGCGGGACGGATAACTATGGCTACACCTTC.

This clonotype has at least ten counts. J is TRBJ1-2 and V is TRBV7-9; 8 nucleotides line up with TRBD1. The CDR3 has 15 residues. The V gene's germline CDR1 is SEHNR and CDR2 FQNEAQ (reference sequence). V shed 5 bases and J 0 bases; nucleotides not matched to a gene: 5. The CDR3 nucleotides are TGTGCCAGCAGCCTCGGGACAGGCGCTAACTATGGCTACACCTTC. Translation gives CASSLGTGANYGYTF.